These T cell receptor beta chains were read from a single sample in a study of T cells after yellow fever vaccination. TCRdb called the 5' RACE reads again in MiXCR, with one record for every CDR3 protein. This table has more than 300,000 distinct CDR3 sequences, 3.5% to 4.5% appearing once. Sequenced here: PBMCs, sampled 15 days after the yellow fever booster vaccination. The receptor set was obtained from a young man who received the YFV17D yellow fever vaccine. The CDR3 runs from the conserved cysteine through the conserved F or W. D genes are given only for firm matches. Size is omitted from some rows. Given values are once, few, many or a class for expanded clones.

CDR3aa: CATSSKSAIAEKLFF
CDR3nt: TGTGCCACCAGCTCCAAGTCGGCGATCGCGGAAAAACTGTTTTTT
abundance: NA
d_gene: NA
j_gene: TRBJ1-4
v_gene: TRBV15

CDR3aa: CSATTGSNQPQHF
CDR3nt: TGCAGCGCAACGACAGGAAGCAATCAGCCCCAGCATTTT
abundance: NA
d_gene: NA
j_gene: TRBJ1-5
v_gene: TRBV29-1

CDR3aa: CASSLTKQRGSNEQFF
CDR3nt: TGTGCCAGCAGCTTAACGAAACAGCGGGGTTCCAATGAGCAGTTCTTC
abundance: NA
d_gene: TRBD2
j_gene: TRBJ2-1
v_gene: TRBV7-3

CDR3aa: CASSLWGRANYGYTF
CDR3nt: TGTGCCAGCAGCTTATGGGGGAGAGCTAACTATGGCTACACCTTC
abundance: many
d_gene: NA
j_gene: TRBJ1-2
v_gene: TRBV12-3/TRBV12-4

CDR3aa: CAISARDGYGYTF
CDR3nt: TGTGCCATCAGTGCCCGGGACGGGTATGGCTACACCTTC
abundance: many
d_gene: NA
j_gene: TRBJ1-2
v_gene: TRBV10-3

CDR3aa: CACSLGGDTDTQYF
CDR3nt: TGTGCCTGCAGTTTAGGGGGGGACACAGATACGCAGTATTTT
abundance: NA
d_gene: NA
j_gene: TRBJ2-3
v_gene: TRBV12-3/TRBV12-4

CDR3aa: CASSPRAGAPSYGYTF
CDR3nt: TGCGCCAGCAGCCCGAGAGCAGGTGCCCCTTCCTATGGCTACACCTTC
abundance: few
d_gene: NA
j_gene: TRBJ1-2
v_gene: TRBV5-1

CDR3aa: CASSVVPGPDYEQYF
CDR3nt: TGTGCCAGCAGCGTAGTGCCCGGGCCCGACTACGAGCAGTACTTC
abundance: many
d_gene: NA
j_gene: TRBJ2-7
v_gene: TRBV9

CDR3aa: CASSLAVGGQLQYF
CDR3nt: TGTGCCAGCAGTTTAGCGGTTGGCGGGCAGTTACAGTATTTT
abundance: many
d_gene: NA
j_gene: TRBJ2-3
v_gene: TRBV12-3/TRBV12-4

CDR3aa: CASSSIAGDSDTQYF
CDR3nt: TGTGCCAGCAGTTCGATCGCGGGGGATAGTGATACGCAGTATTTT
abundance: many
d_gene: TRBD2
j_gene: TRBJ2-3
v_gene: TRBV6-2/TRBV6-3

CDR3aa: CASSLEFAGSSYGYTF
CDR3nt: TGTGCCAGCAGCTTGGAATTTGCGGGCTCAAGCTATGGCTACACCTTC
abundance: many
d_gene: NA
j_gene: TRBJ1-2
v_gene: TRBV7-8

CDR3aa: CASSQDPPGWQNHQPQHF
CDR3nt: TGTGCCAGCAGCCAAGACCCACCTGGCTGGCAGAACCATCAGCCCCAGCATTTT
abundance: few
d_gene: NA
j_gene: TRBJ1-5
v_gene: TRBV4-2

CDR3aa: CASSSSTSGETGELFF
CDR3nt: TGTGCCAGCAGCTCATCCACTAGCGGAGAAACCGGGGAGCTGTTTTTT
abundance: many
d_gene: TRBD2
j_gene: TRBJ2-2
v_gene: TRBV7-6

CDR3aa: CASSARGRPNEKLFF
CDR3nt: TGTGCCAGCAGTGCGCGGGGCAGACCTAATGAAAAACTGTTTTTT
abundance: few
d_gene: NA
j_gene: TRBJ1-4
v_gene: TRBV6-4

CDR3aa: CASSLLAGAYEQYF
CDR3nt: TGTGCCAGCAGTTTACTAGCGGGGGCTTACGAGCAGTACTTC
abundance: NA
d_gene: TRBD2
j_gene: TRBJ2-7
v_gene: TRBV12-3/TRBV12-4

CDR3aa: CASSEYEGTEAFF
CDR3nt: TGTGCCAGCAGTGAATACGAGGGCACTGAAGCTTTCTTT
abundance: many
d_gene: NA
j_gene: TRBJ1-1
v_gene: TRBV6-4

CDR3aa: CSAGPGRETQYF
CDR3nt: TGCAGTGCCGGTCCGGGGCGGGAGACCCAGTACTTC
abundance: many
d_gene: NA
j_gene: TRBJ2-5
v_gene: TRBV20-1

CDR3aa: CASSRPPGPQHF
CDR3nt: TGTGCCAGCAGCCGCCCGCCGGGGCCCCAGCATTTT
abundance: few
d_gene: NA
j_gene: TRBJ1-5
v_gene: TRBV7-8

CDR3aa: CSASSLAGSSYNEQFF
CDR3nt: TGCAGTGCTAGCTCTTTAGCGGGGAGCTCCTACAATGAGCAGTTCTTC
abundance: few
d_gene: TRBD2
j_gene: TRBJ2-1
v_gene: TRBV20-1

CDR3aa: CAIMRGGNEQFF
CDR3nt: TGTGCCATCATGAGGGGGGGGAATGAGCAGTTCTTC
abundance: few
d_gene: NA
j_gene: TRBJ2-1
v_gene: TRBV10-3

CDR3aa: CASSPPDERGQETQYF
CDR3nt: TGTGCCAGCAGCCCCCCTGATGAGCGGGGGCAAGAGACCCAGTACTTC
abundance: few
d_gene: TRBD2
j_gene: TRBJ2-5
v_gene: TRBV9

CDR3aa: CASGLTHYEQYF
CDR3nt: TGTGCTAGTGGTTTAACGCACTACGAGCAGTACTTC
abundance: many
d_gene: NA
j_gene: TRBJ2-7
v_gene: TRBV12-5

CDR3aa: CASSVEGGGIVGYTF
CDR3nt: TGTGCCAGCAGCGTAGAAGGAGGGGGCATCGTCGGCTACACCTTC
abundance: many
d_gene: TRBD1
j_gene: TRBJ1-2
v_gene: TRBV9

CDR3aa: CASCSTGGSTGELFF
CDR3nt: TGTGCCAGCTGTAGCACAGGGGGGTCCACCGGGGAGCTGTTTTTT
abundance: few
d_gene: TRBD1
j_gene: TRBJ2-2
v_gene: TRBV6-5

CDR3aa: CASRYSEGVNYGYTF
CDR3nt: TGTGCCAGCAGATACAGCGAAGGGGTTAACTATGGCTACACCTTC
abundance: NA
d_gene: NA
j_gene: TRBJ1-2
v_gene: TRBV12-3/TRBV12-4

CDR3aa: CASRGQGVHEQYF
CDR3nt: TGTGCCAGCAGAGGACAGGGGGTCCACGAGCAGTACTTC
abundance: many
d_gene: TRBD1
j_gene: TRBJ2-7
v_gene: TRBV27

CDR3aa: CASNEQGRQETQYF
CDR3nt: TGTGCCAGCAACGAACAAGGCCGGCAAGAGACCCAGTACTTC
abundance: many
d_gene: NA
j_gene: TRBJ2-5
v_gene: TRBV7-9